The 15 T cell receptor beta chains reported below all come from one sample, sequenced in a study of shared T cell receptors in the human thymus. TCRdb's table, derived via immunoSEQ multiplex PCR, lists solely in-frame clones and lacks some. The table has some 660,000 clones, 87% seen once; the top ten hold 0.0094%. This sample was also put to use in a study of human thymus T cells.

Sequenced sample: thymocytes. These receptors all stem from a boy younger than two with a congenital heart defect.

In this sample, this clone turned up once. The chain recombines TRBV5-1 with TRBJ2-7, with D perhaps matching TRBD1 (6 bases). Trimming stripped 3 bases from V and 2 bases from J, with 12 bases between. CDR1 is SGHRS and CDR2 is YFSETQ in the germline V gene. The CDR3 has 14 residues. The CDR3 DNA reads TGCGCCAGCAGCTCCGGGACACCTACCTACGAGCAGTACTTC. The encoded protein is CASSSGTPTYEQYF.

This clone has more than one count but fewer than ten. This rearrangement joins TRBV18 to TRBJ2-7; 8 bases agree with TRBD2. From germline, CDR1 is KGHSH and CDR2 LQKENI. The J segment lost 2 bases and the V segment lost 2 bases, leaving 5 bases of the junction unmatched. The CDR3 has 15 residues. CDR3 DNA sequence: TGTGCCAGCTCACCATGGGAGCGGGGGACCTACGAGCAGTACTTC. This codes for CASSPWERGTYEQYF.

The J gene is TRBJ1-1, the V gene TRBV6-5, with no clear D. This CDR3 is built from 13 residues. Germline-derived CDR1 and CDR2 are MNHEY and SVGAGI. Trimming stripped 8 bases from V and 3 bases from J, with 13 bases between. The CDR3 here is CASRAPTDTEAFF. CDR3 sequence (DNA): TGTGCCAGCCGAGCCCCCACGGACACTGAAGCTTTCTTT.

The V gene is TRBV19, the J gene TRBJ1-5, with a weak D call TRBD1 (5 bases). V was clipped by 5 bases and J by 0 bases, with 20 bases between them. This CDR3 is built from 18 residues. The germline gives CDR1 LNHDA, CDR2 SQIVND (reference sequence). CDR3 in DNA: TGTGCCAGTAGTCGATGGACATCACCGATTAATAGCAATCAGCCCCAGCATTTT. Amino acids: CASSRWTSPINSNQPQHF.

This clone has a single count. CDR3 region: CASSLERPSGGPLSYEQYF. The CDR3 nucleotides are TGTGCCAGCAGTTTAGAGAGGCCGAGCGGGGGTCCCCTCTCCTACGAGCAGTACTTC. This chain joins TRBV27 and TRBJ2-7, with 8 bases lining up with TRBD2. Germline assignment: CDR1 MNHEY and CDR2 SMNVEV (reference sequence). The CDR3 is 19 amino acids. Trimming took 2 bases from V and 0 from J; bases not matched to a gene: 15.

The V call is TRBV6-6, the J call TRBJ1-1; D is perhaps TRBD1 (5 bases). Between the trimmed V and J ends, which lost 4 bases and 5 bases, there was a span of 17 bases. Per germline, CDR1 MNHNY and CDR2 SVGAGI (reference sequence). This CDR3 spans 15 amino acids. CDR3 amino acids: CASSSRSGGGTEAFF. The CDR3 nucleotides are TGTGCCAGCAGTTCTAGGTCTGGGGGAGGGACTGAAGCTTTCTTT.

This clone was seen a single time. The gene calls are TRBV30 and TRBJ1-5, with D hard to call. This CDR3 has 12 residues. Germline CDR1 is GTSNPN and CDR2 is SVGIG (reference sequence). The V gene lost 1 base and the J gene lost 7 bases, with 8 bases spanning the gap. CDR3 residues: CAWSAPPQPQHF. CDR3 in DNA: TGTGCCTGGAGTGCCCCTCCCCAGCCCCAGCATTTT. Full variable domain (outside the CDR3, taken from reference TRBV30 and TRBJ1-5): SQTIHQWPATLVQPVGSPLSLECTVEGTSNPNLYWYRQAAGRGLQLLFYSVGIGQISSEVPQNLSASRPQDRQFILSSKKLLLSDSGFYLCAWSAPPQPQHFGDGTRLSIL.

This chain connects TRBV5-8 to TRBJ2-3, with D tentatively TRBD2 (5 bases). Germline CDR1 and CDR2: SGHTS and YDEGEE. CDR3 length: 16 residues. The germline V and J ends were trimmed by 0 bases and 6 bases, with 17 bases remaining between them. The CDR3 bases are TGTGCCAGCAGCTTGGGGCCGGGATTCCGCCGGGATACGCAGTATTTT. Its translation: CASSLGPGFRRDTQYF.

The chain employs TRBV2 and TRBJ1-1, with 7 bases aligning to TRBD1. Germline lookup yields CDR1 SNHLY and CDR2 FYNNEI. V shed 5 bases and J 0 bases; nucleotides not matched to a gene: 18. CDR3 length: 19 amino acids. The DNA for the CDR3 is TGTGCCAGCAGTTATGAAGGACAGGTCCAAAGGCGGATGAACACTGAAGCTTTCTTT. It yields the protein CASSYEGQVQRRMNTEAFF.

V is TRBV23-1 and J is TRBJ1-2; D is possibly TRBD1 (5 bases). TRBV23-1 is known as an ORF, though its function is uncertain. V lost 9 bases, J lost 4 bases, and 9 bases lay in between. CDR3 size: 11 residues. CDR3 region: CARPTAYGYTF. DNA for the CDR3: TGCGCCAGGCCGACAGCCTATGGCTACACCTTC.

J is TRBJ2-5 and V is TRBV14; tentatively, D is TRBD2 (5 bases). Germline-derived CDR1 and CDR2 are SGHDN and FVKESK. Deletions cut 4 bases from V and 2 bases from J, with 8 bases between. This CDR3 has 13 residues. The CDR3 bases are TGTGCCAGCAGCCCCCCGGGGCAAGAGACCCAGTACTTC. It is translated as CASSPPGQETQYF.

This clone appeared a single time. This chain uses TRBV28 with TRBJ1-2; D gene unclear. Germline V CDR1 and CDR2: MDHEN, SYDVKM. The CDR3 length is 13 residues. V lost 5 bases and J lost 0, with 7 bases in between. The CDR3, as DNA: TGTGCCAGCAGTGCCGCGGCTAACTATGGCTACACCTTC. Residues: CASSAAANYGYTF.

This clone was detected once. The rearrangement uses TRBV4-1 and TRBJ2-7, with 9 bases lining up with TRBD1. The V segment lost 0 bases and the J segment 3 bases; nucleotides outside the gene matches: 15. The CDR3 covers 19 residues. From germline, CDR1 is MGHRA and CDR2 YSYEKL. The CDR3 nucleotides read TGCGCCAGCAGCCAAGAAAGGGACAGGGCCCCTTTTTACCGCTACGAGCAGTACTTC. Amino acids: CASSQERDRAPFYRYEQYF.

The CDR3 bases are TGTGCCAGCAGCTTAGAAGGGGGAATAGCCAAAAACATTCAGTACTTC. It codes for CASSLEGGIAKNIQYF. The chain is built from TRBV7-2 and TRBJ2-4, with TRBD1 as a possible D gene (6 bases). Looked up from germline, CDR1 is SGHTA and CDR2 is FQGNSA. The CDR3 contains 16 residues. V was shortened by 1 base and J by 0 bases, with 10 bases between the two germline ends.

The chain combines TRBV6-1 with TRBJ1-2; D gene ambiguous. V was clipped by 11 bases and J by 8 bases, with 18 bases between them. The CDR3 contains 12 residues. Germline V gives CDR1 MNHNS, CDR2 SASEGT. In DNA, the CDR3 is TGTGCCGTTCTTCCCGGCGGCGGCGGCTACACCTTC. It is translated as CAVLPGGGGYTF.